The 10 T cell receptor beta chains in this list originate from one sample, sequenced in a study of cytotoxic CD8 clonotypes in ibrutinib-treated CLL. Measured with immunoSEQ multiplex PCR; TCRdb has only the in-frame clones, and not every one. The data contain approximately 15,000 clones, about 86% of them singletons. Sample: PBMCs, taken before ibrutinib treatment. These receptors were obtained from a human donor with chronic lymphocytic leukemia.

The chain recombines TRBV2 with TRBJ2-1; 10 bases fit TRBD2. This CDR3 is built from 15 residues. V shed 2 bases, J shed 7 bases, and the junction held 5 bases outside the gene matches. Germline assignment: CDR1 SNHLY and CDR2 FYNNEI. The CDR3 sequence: CASSENQRGGNEQFF. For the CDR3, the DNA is TGTGCCAGCAGTGAAAACCAGCGGGGGGGGAATGAGCAGTTCTTC.

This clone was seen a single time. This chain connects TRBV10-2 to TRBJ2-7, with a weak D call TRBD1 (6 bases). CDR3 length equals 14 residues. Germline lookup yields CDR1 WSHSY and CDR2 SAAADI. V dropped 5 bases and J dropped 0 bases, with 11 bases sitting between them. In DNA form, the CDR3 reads TGCGCCAGCAGTCCCGACAGGAGCTCCTACGAGCAGTACTTC. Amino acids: CASSPDRSSYEQYF.

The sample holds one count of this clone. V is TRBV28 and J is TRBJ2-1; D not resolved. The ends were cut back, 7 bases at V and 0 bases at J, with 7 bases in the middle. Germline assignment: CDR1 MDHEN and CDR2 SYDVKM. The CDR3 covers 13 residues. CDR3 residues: CASTRDSYNEQFF. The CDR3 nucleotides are TGTGCCAGCACCCGAGACTCCTACAATGAGCAGTTCTTC. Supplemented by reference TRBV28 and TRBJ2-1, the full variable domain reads DVKVTQSSRYLVKRTGEKVFLECVQDMDHENMFWYRQDPGLGLRLIYFSYDVKMKEKGDIPEGYSVSREKKERFSLILESASTNQTSMYLCASTRDSYNEQFFGPGTRLTVL.

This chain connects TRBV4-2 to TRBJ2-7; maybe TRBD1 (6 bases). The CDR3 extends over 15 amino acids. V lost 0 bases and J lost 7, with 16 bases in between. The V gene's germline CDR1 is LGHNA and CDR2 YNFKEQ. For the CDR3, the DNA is TGTGCCAGCAGCCAAGATCAGAGAAATCAGGGGGAGCAGTACTTC. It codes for CASSQDQRNQGEQYF.

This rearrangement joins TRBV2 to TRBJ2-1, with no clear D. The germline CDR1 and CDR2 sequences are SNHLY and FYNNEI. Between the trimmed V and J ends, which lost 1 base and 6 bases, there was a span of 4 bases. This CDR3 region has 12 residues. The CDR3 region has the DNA TGTGCCAGCAGTGAAGGGGGCAATGAGCAGTTCTTC. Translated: CASSEGGNEQFF.

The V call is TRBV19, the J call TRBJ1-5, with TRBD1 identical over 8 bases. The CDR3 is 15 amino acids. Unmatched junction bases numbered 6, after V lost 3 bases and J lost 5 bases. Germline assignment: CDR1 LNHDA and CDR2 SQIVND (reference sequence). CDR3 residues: CASSISARGHQPQHF. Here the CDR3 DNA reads TGTGCCAGTAGTATTTCGGCCAGGGGGCATCAGCCCCAGCATTTT. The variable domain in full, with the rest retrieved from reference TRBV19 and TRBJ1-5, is DGGITQSPKYLFRKEGQNVTLSCEQNLNHDAMYWYRQDPGQGLRLIYYSQIVNDFQKGDIAEGYSVSREKKESFPLTVTSAQKNPTAFYLCASSISARGHQPQHFGDGTRLSIL.

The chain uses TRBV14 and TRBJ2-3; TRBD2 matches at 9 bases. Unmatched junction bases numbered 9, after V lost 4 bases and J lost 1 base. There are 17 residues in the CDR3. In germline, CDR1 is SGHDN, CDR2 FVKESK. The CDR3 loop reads CASSPPLAGAGTDTQYF. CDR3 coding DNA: TGTGCCAGCAGCCCCCCGTTAGCGGGAGCGGGCACAGATACGCAGTATTTT.

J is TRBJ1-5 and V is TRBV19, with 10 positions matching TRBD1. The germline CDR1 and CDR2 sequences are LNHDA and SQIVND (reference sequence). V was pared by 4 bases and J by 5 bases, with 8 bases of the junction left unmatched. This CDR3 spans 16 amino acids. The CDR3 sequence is CASSTRDRGDHQPQHF. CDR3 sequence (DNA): TGTGCCAGTAGTACTCGGGACAGGGGAGATCATCAGCCCCAGCATTTT.

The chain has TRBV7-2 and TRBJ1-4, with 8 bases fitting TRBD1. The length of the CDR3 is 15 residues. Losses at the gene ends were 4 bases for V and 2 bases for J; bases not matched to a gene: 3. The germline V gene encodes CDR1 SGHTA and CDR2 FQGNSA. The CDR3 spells CASSYQGATNEKLFF. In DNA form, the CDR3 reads TGTGCCAGCAGCTACCAGGGGGCGACTAATGAAAAACTGTTTTTT.

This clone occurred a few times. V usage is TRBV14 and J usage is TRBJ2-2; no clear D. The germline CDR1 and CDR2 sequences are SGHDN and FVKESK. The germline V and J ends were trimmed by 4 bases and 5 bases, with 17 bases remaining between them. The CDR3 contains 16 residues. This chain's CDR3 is CASSRLVGFTTGELFF. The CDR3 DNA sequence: TGTGCCAGCAGCCGCCTTGTGGGATTTACTACCGGGGAGCTGTTTTTT.